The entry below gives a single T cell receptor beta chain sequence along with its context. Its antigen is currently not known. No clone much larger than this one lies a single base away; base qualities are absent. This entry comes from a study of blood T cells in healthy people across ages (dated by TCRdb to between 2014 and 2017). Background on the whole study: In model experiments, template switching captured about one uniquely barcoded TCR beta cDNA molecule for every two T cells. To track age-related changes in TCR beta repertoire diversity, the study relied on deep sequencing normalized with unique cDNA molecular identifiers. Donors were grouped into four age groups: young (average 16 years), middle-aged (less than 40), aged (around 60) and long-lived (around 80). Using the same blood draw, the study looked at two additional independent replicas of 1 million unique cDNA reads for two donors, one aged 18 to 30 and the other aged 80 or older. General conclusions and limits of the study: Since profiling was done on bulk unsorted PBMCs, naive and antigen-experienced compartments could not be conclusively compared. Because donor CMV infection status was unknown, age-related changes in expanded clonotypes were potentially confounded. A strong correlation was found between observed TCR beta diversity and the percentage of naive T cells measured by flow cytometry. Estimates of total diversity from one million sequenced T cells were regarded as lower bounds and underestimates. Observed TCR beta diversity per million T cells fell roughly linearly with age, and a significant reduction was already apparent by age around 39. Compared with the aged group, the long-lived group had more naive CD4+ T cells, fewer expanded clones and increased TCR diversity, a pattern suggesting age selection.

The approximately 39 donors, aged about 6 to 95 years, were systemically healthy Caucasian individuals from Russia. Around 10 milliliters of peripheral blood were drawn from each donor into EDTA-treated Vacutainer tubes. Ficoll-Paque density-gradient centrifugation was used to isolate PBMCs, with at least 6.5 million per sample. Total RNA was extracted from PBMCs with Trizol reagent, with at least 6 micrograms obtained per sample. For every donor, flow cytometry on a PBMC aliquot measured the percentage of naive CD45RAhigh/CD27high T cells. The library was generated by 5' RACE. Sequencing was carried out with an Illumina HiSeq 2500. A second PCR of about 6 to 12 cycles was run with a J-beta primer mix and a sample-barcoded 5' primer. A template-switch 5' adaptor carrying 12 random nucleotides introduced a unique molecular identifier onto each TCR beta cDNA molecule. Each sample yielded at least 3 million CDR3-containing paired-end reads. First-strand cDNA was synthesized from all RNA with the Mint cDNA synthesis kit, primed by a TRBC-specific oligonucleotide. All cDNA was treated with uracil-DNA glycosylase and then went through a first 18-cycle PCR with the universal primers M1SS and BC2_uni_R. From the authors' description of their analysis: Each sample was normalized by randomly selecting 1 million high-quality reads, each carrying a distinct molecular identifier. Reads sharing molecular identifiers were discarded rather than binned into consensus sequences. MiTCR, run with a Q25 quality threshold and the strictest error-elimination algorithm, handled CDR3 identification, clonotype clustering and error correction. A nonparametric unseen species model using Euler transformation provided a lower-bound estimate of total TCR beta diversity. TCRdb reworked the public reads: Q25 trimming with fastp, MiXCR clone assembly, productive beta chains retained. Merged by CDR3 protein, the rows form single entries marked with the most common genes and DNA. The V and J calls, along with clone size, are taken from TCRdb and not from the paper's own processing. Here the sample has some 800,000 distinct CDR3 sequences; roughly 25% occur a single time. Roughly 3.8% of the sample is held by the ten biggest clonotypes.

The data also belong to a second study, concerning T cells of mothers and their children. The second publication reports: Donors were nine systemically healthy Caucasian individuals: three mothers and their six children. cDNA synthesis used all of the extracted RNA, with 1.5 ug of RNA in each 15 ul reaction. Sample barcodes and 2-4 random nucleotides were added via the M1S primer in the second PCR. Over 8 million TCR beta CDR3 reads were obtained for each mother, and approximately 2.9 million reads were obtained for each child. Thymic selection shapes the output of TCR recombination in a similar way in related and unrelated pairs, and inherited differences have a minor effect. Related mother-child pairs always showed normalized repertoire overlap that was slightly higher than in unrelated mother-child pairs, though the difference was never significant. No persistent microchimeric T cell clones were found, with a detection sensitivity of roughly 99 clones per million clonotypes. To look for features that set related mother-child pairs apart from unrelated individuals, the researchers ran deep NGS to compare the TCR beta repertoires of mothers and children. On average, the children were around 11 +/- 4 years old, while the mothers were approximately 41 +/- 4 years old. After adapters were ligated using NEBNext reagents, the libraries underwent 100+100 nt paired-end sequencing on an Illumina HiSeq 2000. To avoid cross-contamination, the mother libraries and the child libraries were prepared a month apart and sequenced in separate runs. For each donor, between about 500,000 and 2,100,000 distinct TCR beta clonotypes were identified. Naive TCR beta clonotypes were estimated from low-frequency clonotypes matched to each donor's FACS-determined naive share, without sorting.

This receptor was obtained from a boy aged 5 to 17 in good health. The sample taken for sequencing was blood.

The bases are TGTGCCAGCACCCCGGGTAGCGGGAGGAGGTGGATGGATACGCAGTATTTT. This codes for CASTPGSGRRWMDTQYF. The chain was built from TRBV6-2 or TRBV6-3 and TRBJ2-3; TRBD2 aligns with 10 central bases. Spanning cysteine to phenylalanine, the CDR3 consists of 17 amino acids. Solely the CDR3 DNA is kept, with 51 bases framed from the first base. CDR1 is given as MNHEY and CDR2 as SVGEGT, both from the germline V gene. Ends trimmed: V by 7 bases, J by 6 bases; bases unmatched to a gene: 16.